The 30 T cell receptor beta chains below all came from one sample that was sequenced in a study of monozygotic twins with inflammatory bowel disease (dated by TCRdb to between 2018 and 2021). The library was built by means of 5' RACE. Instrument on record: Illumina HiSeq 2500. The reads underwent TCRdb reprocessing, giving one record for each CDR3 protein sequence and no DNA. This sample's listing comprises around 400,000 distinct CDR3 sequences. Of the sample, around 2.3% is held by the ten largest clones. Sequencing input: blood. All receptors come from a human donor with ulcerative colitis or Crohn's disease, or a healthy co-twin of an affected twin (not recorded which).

The CDR3 is CASSFGSGTDTQYF. The rearrangement uses TRBV5-6 and TRBJ2-3. This CDR3 is built from 14 residues. CDR1 is SGHDT and CDR2 is YYEEEE in the germline V gene.

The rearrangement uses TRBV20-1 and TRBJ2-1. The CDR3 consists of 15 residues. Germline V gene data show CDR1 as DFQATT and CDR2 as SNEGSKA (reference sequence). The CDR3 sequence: CSARDRAWTYNEQFF.

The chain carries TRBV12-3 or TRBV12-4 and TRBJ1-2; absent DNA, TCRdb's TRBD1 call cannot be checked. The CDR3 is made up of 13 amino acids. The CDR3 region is CASSFRQVYGYTF.

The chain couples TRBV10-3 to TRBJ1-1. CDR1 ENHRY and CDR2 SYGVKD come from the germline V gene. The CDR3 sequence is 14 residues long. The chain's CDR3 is CAISRDDKRTEAFF.

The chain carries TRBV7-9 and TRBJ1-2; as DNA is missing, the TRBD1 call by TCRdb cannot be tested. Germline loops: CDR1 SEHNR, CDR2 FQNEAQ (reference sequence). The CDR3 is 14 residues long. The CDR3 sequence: CASSLGAANYGYTF.

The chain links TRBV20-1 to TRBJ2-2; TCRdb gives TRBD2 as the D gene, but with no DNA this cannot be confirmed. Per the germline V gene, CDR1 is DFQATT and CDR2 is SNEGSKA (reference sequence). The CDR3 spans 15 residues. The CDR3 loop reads CSASGGRAYTGELFF.

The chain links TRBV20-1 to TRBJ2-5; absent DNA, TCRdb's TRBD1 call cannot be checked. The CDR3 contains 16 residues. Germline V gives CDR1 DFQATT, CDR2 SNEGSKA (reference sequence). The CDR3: CSARDYSGGTRETQYF.

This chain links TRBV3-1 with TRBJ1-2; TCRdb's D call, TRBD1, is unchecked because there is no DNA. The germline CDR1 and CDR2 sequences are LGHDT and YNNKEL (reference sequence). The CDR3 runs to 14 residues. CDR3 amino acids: CASSQDGRDYGYTF.

The CDR3: CASSLGVATNEKLFF. The chain uses TRBV11-2 and TRBJ1-4. This CDR3 has 15 residues. The V gene's germline CDR1 is SGHAT and CDR2 FQNNGV.

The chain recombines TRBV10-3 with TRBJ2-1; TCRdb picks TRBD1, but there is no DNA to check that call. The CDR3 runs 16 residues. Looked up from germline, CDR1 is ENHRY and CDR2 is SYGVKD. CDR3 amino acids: CAISEFGTDKYNEQFF.

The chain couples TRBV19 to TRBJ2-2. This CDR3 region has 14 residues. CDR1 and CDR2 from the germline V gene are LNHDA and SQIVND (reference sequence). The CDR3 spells CASSIKRNTGELFF.

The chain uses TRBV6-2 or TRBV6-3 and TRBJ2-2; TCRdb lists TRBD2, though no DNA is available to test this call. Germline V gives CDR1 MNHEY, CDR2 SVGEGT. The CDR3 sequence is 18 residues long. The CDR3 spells CASSYPRPGTTGTGELFF.

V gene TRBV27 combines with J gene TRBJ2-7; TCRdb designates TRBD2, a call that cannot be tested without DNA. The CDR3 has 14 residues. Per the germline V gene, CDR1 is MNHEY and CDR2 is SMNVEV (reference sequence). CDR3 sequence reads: CASSSGLAGGEQYF.

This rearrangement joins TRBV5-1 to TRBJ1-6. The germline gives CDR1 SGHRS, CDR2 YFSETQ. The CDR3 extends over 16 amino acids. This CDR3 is CASSLGAGGLDSPLHF.

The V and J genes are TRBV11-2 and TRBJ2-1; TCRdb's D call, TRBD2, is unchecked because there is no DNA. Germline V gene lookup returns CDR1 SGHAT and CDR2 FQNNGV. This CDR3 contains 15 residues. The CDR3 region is CASSLGAGVSNEQFF.

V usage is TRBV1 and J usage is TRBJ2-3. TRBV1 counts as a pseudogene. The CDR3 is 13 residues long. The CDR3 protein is CTSSQIRKDTQYF.

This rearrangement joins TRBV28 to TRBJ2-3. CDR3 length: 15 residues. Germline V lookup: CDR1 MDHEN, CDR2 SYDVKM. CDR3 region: CASSLYRSGTDTQYF.

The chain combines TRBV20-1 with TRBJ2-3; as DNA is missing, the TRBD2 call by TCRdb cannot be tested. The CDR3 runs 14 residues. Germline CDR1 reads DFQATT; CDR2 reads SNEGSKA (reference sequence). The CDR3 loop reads CSAIGGGGTDTQYF.

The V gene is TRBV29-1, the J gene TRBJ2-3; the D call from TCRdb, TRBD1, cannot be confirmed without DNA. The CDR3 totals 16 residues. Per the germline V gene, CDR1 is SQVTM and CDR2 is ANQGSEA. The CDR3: CSVEDEGQGDTDTQYF.

This CDR3 is CSADRRQETQYF. The chain recombines TRBV20-1 with TRBJ2-5; lacking DNA, the TRBD1 call made by TCRdb goes unchecked. Looked up from germline, CDR1 is DFQATT and CDR2 is SNEGSKA (reference sequence). The CDR3 spans 12 residues.

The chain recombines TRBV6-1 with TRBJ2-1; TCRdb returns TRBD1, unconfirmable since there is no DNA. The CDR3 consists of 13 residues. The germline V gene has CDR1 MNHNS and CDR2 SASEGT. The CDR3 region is CASSVDRADEQFF.

CDR3 protein: CASRPGTGSSYEQYF. This chain links TRBV27 with TRBJ2-7; TCRdb's assignment of TRBD1 cannot be checked, as there is no DNA. The germline CDR1 and CDR2 sequences are MNHEY and SMNVEV (reference sequence). The CDR3 extends over 15 amino acids.

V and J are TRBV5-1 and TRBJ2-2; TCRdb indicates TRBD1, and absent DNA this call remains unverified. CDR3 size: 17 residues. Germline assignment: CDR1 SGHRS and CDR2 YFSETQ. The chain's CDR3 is CASSQELRGIYTGELFF. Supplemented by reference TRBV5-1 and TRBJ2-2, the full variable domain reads KAGVTQTPRYLIKTRGQQVTLSCSPISGHRSVSWYQQTPGQGLQFLFEYFSETQRNKGNFPGRFSGRQFSNSRSEMNVSTLELGDSALYLCASSQELRGIYTGELFFGEGSRLTVL.

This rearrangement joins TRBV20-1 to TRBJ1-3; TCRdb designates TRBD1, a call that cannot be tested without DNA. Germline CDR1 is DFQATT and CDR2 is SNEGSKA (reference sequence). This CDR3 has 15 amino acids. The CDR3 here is CSARRDIHSGNTIYF.

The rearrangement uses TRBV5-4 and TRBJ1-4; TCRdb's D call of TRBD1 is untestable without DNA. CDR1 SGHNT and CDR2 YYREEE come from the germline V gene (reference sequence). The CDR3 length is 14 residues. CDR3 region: CASSLQTGAKELFF.

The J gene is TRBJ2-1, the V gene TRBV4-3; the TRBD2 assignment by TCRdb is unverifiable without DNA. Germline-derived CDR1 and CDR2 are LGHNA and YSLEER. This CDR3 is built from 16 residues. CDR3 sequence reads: CASSQGLAGGVNEQFF.

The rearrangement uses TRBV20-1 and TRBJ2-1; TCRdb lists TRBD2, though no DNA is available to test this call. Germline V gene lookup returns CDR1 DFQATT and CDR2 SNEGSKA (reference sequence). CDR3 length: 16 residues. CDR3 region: CSAPLWTSGRDNEQFF.

The CDR3 sequence is CSAPVGGTSYEQYF. The chain employs TRBV20-1 and TRBJ2-7; TCRdb picks TRBD1, but there is no DNA to check that call. The CDR3 contains 14 residues. Germline V gene sequence: CDR1 DFQATT, CDR2 SNEGSKA (reference sequence).

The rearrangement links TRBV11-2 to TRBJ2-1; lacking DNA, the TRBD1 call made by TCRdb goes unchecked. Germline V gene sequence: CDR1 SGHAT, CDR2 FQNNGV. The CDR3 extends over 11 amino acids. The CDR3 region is CASRSGAVQFF. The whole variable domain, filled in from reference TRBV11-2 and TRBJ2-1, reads EAGVAQSPRYKIIEKRQSVAFWCNPISGHATLYWYQQILGQGPKLLIQFQNNGVVDDSQLPKDRFSAERLKGVDSTLKIQPAKLEDSAVYLCASRSGAVQFFGPGTRLTVL.

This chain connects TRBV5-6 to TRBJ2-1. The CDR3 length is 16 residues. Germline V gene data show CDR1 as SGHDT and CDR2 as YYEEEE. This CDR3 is CASSFKAIGFYNEQFF.